The present TCR beta chain was sequenced within a study of patients and donors after allogeneic stem cell transplantation. TCRdb reprocessed the RT-PCR reads via MiXCR and lists one record per CDR3 protein. This sample has about a million distinct CDR3 sequences, with roughly 18% found just once. The sequence derives from a human donor who was either an allogeneic HSCT recipient or a stem cell or donor lymphocyte infusion donor (not recorded which). It is not recorded whose cells these are; they may come from a transplant donor. Sample: blood, either unsorted or a sorted T cell fraction (not recorded which).

CDR3 amino acids: CASRGLLNEKLFF. As DNA, the CDR3 is TGTGCCAGCCGTGGGCTGCTTAATGAAAAACTGTTTTTT. This rearrangement joins TRBV12-3 or TRBV12-4 to TRBJ1-4; no clear D gene. The V and J ends lost 8 bases and 4 bases respectively, with 11 bases between them. The CDR3 has 13 amino acids.